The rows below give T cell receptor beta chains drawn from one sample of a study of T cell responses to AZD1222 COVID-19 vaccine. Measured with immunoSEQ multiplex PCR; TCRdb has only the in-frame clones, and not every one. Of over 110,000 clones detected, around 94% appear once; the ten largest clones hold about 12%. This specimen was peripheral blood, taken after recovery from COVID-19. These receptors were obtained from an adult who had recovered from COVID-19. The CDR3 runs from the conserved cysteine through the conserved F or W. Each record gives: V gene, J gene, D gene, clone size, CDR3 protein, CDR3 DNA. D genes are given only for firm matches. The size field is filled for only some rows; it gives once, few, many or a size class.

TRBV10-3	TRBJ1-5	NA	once	CAISEGSGFSNQPQHF	TGTGCCATCAGTGAAGGGTCAGGGTTTAGCAATCAGCCCCAGCATTTT
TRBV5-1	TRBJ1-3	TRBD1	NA	CASSPGQGAISGNTIYF	TGCGCCAGCAGCCCAGGACAGGGGGCAATCTCTGGAAACACCATATATTTT
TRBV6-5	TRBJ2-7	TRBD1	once	CASSYWTGPGYEQYF	TGTGCCAGCAGTTACTGGACAGGGCCGGGGTACGAGCAGTACTTC
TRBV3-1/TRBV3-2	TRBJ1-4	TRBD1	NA	CASSHSRTGEEKLFF	TGTGCCAGCAGCCATTCACGGACAGGGGAAGAAAAACTGTTTTTT
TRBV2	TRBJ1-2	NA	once	CASSVTPDPRPRYGYTF	TGTGCCAGCAGTGTTACCCCAGATCCTCGACCGCGCTATGGCTACACCTTC
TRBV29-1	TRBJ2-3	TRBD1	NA	CSAQPTGGRDTQYF	TGCAGCGCCCAACCCACAGGGGGCAGAGATACGCAGTATTTT
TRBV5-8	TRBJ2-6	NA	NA	CASSSYSGFSGANVLTF	TGTGCCAGCAGCTCGTATTCGGGGTTCTCTGGGGCCAACGTCCTGACTTTC
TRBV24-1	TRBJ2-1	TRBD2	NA	CATSPRTSGRNEQFF	TGTGCCACCAGTCCGCGGACTAGCGGGAGAAATGAGCAGTTCTTC
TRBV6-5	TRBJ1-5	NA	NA	CASQGPGKDQPQHF	TGTGCCAGCCAGGGGCCAGGGAAGGATCAGCCCCAGCATTTT
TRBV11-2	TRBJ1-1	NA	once	CASSQPNMGSVNTEAFF	TGTGCCAGCAGCCAACCCAATATGGGCTCCGTGAACACTGAAGCTTTCTTT
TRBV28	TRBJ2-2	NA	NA	CASSSERFLNTGELFF	TGTGCCAGCAGTTCTGAGCGATTTCTGAACACCGGGGAGCTGTTTTTT
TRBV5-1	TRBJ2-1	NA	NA	CGSSLGGSSYNEQFF	TGCGGCAGCAGCTTGGGCGGTAGCTCCTACAATGAGCAGTTCTTC
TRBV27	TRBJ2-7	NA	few	CASSPPGGGRYEQYF	TGTGCCAGCAGTCCTCCTGGGGGCGGACGTTACGAGCAGTACTTC
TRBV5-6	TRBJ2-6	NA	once	CASSHLVTVSGANVLTF	TGTGCCAGCAGCCACCTTGTTACAGTGTCTGGGGCCAACGTCCTGACTTTC
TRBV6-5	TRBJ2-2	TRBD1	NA	CASSYRDRRNGELFF	TGTGCCAGCAGTTATCGGGACAGAAGGAACGGGGAGCTGTTTTTT
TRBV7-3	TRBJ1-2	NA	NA	CASSLGQGYGYTF	TGTGCCAGCAGCTTAGGGCAGGGGTATGGCTACACCTTC
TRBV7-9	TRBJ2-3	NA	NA	CASRVGGPTDTQYF	TGTGCCAGCAGAGTTGGGGGCCCCACAGATACGCAGTATTTT
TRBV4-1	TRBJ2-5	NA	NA	CASSQDRAGAETQYF	TGCGCCAGCAGCCAAGATAGGGCAGGGGCAGAGACCCAGTACTTC
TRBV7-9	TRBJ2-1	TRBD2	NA	CASSSGLAGGVIF	TGTGCCAGCAGCTCGGGACTAGCGGGAGGAGTCATCTTC
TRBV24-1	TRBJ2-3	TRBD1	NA	CATSDRQGFTDTQYF	TGTGCCACCAGTGATCGACAGGGATTCACAGATACGCAGTATTTT
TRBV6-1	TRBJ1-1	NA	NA	CASSEVAGAGTEAFF	TGTGCCAGCAGTGAAGTTGCAGGGGCCGGCACTGAAGCTTTCTTT
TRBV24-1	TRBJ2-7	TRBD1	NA	CATSLRRDRGLYEQYF	TGTGCCACCAGTCTTAGGCGGGACAGGGGCCTCTACGAGCAGTACTTC
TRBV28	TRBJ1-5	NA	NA	CATTDGGLGNQPQHF	TGTGCCACCACCGACGGGGGGCTCGGGAATCAGCCCCAGCATTTT
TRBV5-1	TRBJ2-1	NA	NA	CASSPGQTSYNEQFF	TGCGCCAGCAGCCCCGGACAAACCTCCTACAATGAGCAGTTCTTC
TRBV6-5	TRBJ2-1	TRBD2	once	CAREGLAGEGNEQFF	TGTGCCCGCGAGGGACTAGCGGGAGAGGGGAATGAGCAGTTCTTC
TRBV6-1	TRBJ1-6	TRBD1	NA	CASTGTGNSPLHF	TGTGCCAGCACCGGGACAGGAAATTCACCCCTCCACTTT
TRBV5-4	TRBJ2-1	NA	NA	CASSLTGYNEQFF	TGTGCCAGCAGCTTGACAGGGTACAATGAGCAGTTCTTC
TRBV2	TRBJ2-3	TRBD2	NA	CASTFSGSGADTQYF	TGTGCCAGCACCTTTAGCGGGAGTGGCGCAGATACGCAGTATTTT